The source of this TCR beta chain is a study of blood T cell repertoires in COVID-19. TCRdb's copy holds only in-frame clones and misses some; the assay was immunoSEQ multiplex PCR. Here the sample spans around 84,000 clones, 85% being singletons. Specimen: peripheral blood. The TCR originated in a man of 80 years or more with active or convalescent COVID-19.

CDR3 in DNA: TGTGCCAGCAGTCAGGGCATGAACACTGAAGCTTTCTTT. Translation gives CASSQGMNTEAFF. The chain carries TRBV9 and TRBJ1-1; D perhaps matches TRBD1 (5 bases). The CDR3 sequence is 13 residues long. Trimming left V 5 bases short and J 0 bases short, with 8 bases between. The V gene's germline CDR1 is SGDLS and CDR2 YYNGEE. Drawing the rest from reference TRBV9 and TRBJ1-1, the complete variable domain is DSGVTQTPKHLITATGQRVTLRCSPRSGDLSVYWYQQSLDQGLQFLIQYYNGEERAKGNILERFSAQQFPDLHSELNLSSLELGDSALYFCASSQGMNTEAFFGQGTRLTVV.